Each of the 26 T cell receptor beta chains below was sequenced from the same sample in a study of shared clonotypes between healthy human individuals. Assay used: immunoSEQ multiplex PCR; TCRdb lists only in-frame clones, some missing. This table holds some 600,000 clones, roughly 96% found once. Naive CD8 cells lacked CD45RO and underwent positive selection for CCR7, leaving out terminally differentiated effector memory CD45RA+ cells. Material: naive CD8+ T cells sorted from blood. These receptors originate from a woman aged 25 to 39 in good health.

The rearrangement links TRBV7-9 to TRBJ2-1, with TRBD2 identical over 11 bases. This CDR3 is 15 amino acids long. The V gene end was trimmed by 5 bases and the J gene end by 8 bases; junction bases not matched to a gene: 8. From germline, CDR1 is SEHNR and CDR2 FQNEAQ (reference sequence). CDR3 region: CASSPPSGRSDEQFF. The CDR3 DNA is TGTGCCAGCAGCCCCCCTAGCGGGAGGTCAGATGAGCAGTTCTTC. The whole variable domain, remainder taken from reference TRBV7-9 and TRBJ2-1, is DTGVSQNPRHKITKRGQNVTFRCDPISEHNRLYWYRQTLGQGPEFLTYFQNEAQLEKSRLLSDRFSAERPKGSFSTLEIQRTEQGDSAMYLCASSPPSGRSDEQFFGPGTRLTVL.

This clone was detected once. The V and J genes are TRBV28 and TRBJ2-5, with 11 bases matching TRBD2. The DNA end lines up better with TRBJ2-7; the J call may be wrong. The CDR3 is 14 residues long. Germline V CDR1 and CDR2: MDHEN, SYDVKM. CDR3 sequence (DNA): TGTGCCAGCAGTCCAGTACTAGCGGGAGACGAGCAGTACTTC. Amino acid sequence: CASSPVLAGDEQYF.

The genes are TRBV7-8 and TRBJ2-3; D perhaps matches TRBD1 (6 bases). The CDR3 contains 17 residues. Trimming pared 2 bases from V and 0 bases from J, leaving 15 bases between. The germline CDR1 and CDR2 sequences are SGHVS and FQNEAQ. This CDR3 is CASSLTRGGTSTDTQYF. The CDR3 nucleotides are TGTGCCAGCAGCTTAACCCGAGGGGGAACCAGCACAGATACGCAGTATTTT.

The chain joins TRBV28 to TRBJ2-7; D tentatively fits TRBD1 or TRBD2 (5 bases each). The CDR3 is 14 amino acids. Germline lookup yields CDR1 MDHEN and CDR2 SYDVKM. V shed 6 bases and J shed 0 bases, with 12 bases lying between them. CDR3 residues: CASSEGPRSYEQYF. CDR3 nucleotides: TGTGCCAGCAGCGAGGGACCGCGCTCCTACGAGCAGTACTTC.

This clone was detected only once. The chain has TRBV19 and TRBJ2-6; D gene uncertain. The CDR3 contains 19 residues. Germline-derived CDR1 and CDR2 are LNHDA and SQIVND (reference sequence). V lost 6 bases and J 0 bases, leaving 21 bases between the germline ends. CDR3 sequence reads: CASRAQALTRGSGANVLTF. The CDR3 bases are TGTGCCAGTAGAGCACAAGCCCTGACCCGAGGCTCTGGGGCCAACGTCCTGACTTTC. Full variable domain (missing parts from reference TRBV19 and TRBJ2-6): DGGITQSPKYLFRKEGQNVTLSCEQNLNHDAMYWYRQDPGQGLRLIYYSQIVNDFQKGDIAEGYSVSREKKESFPLTVTSAQKNPTAFYLCASRAQALTRGSGANVLTFGAGSRLTVL.

This chain links TRBV27 with TRBJ2-7; D could derive from TRBD1 or TRBD2 (6 bases each). Trimming removed 6 bases from V and 5 bases from J, with 14 bases in between. Germline values: CDR1 MNHEY, CDR2 SMNVEV (reference sequence). The CDR3 length is 13 residues. CDR3 protein: CASSVRGANEQYF. Written as DNA, the CDR3 is TGTGCCAGCAGCGTAAGGGGGGCGAACGAGCAGTACTTC.

V usage is TRBV27 and J usage is TRBJ2-1; D is ambiguous. The CDR3 sequence is 14 residues long. V shed 3 bases and J shed 0 bases, with 6 bases lying between them. The germline V gene has CDR1 MNHEY and CDR2 SMNVEV (reference sequence). The CDR3 region is CASSFLSSYNEQFF. CDR3 sequence (DNA): TGTGCCAGCAGTTTCCTAAGCTCCTACAATGAGCAGTTCTTC.

The chain combines TRBV11-2 with TRBJ2-7, with a possible D match to TRBD1 (5 bases). Trimming left V 6 bases short and J 4 bases short, with 13 bases between. The CDR3 runs 13 residues. CDR1 and CDR2 (germline): SGHAT, FQNNGV. This CDR3 reads CASRPTGSYEQYF. DNA of the CDR3: TGTGCCAGCAGACCTACAGGATCATACGAGCAGTACTTC.

This sequence joins TRBV27 and TRBJ2-2; 9 bases fit TRBD1. The J segment lost 4 bases and the V segment lost 8 bases, leaving 2 bases of the junction unmatched. Germline V gene lookup returns CDR1 MNHEY and CDR2 SMNVEV (reference sequence). CDR3 length equals 13 residues. The CDR3 DNA follows: TGTGCCAGCCAGGGACAGGGCACCGGGGAGCTGTTTTTT. Translation gives CASQGQGTGELFF.

V usage is TRBV19 and J usage is TRBJ1-5, with D maybe TRBD1 (5 bases). The ends were cut back, 7 bases at V and 4 bases at J, with 14 bases in the middle. The germline CDR1 and CDR2 sequences are LNHDA and SQIVND (reference sequence). The CDR3 has 14 amino acids. The CDR3 DNA reads TGTGCCAGTAAGACCGGCAGGGCTAATCAGCCCCAGCATTTT. Its protein product is CASKTGRANQPQHF.

About this clone: The sample holds other DNA sequences that translate to the same CDR3. The chain carries TRBV28 and TRBJ2-1; D is ambiguous. CDR1 MDHEN and CDR2 SYDVKM come from the germline V gene. Trimming stripped 1 base from V and 9 bases from J, with 4 bases between. The CDR3 has 11 amino acids. Here the CDR3 DNA reads TGTGCCAGCAGTTTATTCGGTGAGCAGTTCTTC. Translation gives CASSLFGEQFF.

The gene calls are TRBV11-2 and TRBJ2-7; the D call may be TRBD1 or TRBD2 (5 bases each). CDR1 SGHAT and CDR2 FQNNGV come from the germline V gene. V dropped 5 bases and J dropped 4 bases, with 18 bases sitting between them. The CDR3 covers 15 residues. CDR3 residues: CASSPTGQRAYEQYF. The CDR3 DNA is TGTGCCAGCAGCCCCACGGGGCAGAGGGCTTACGAGCAGTACTTC.

The chain combines TRBV6-5 with TRBJ2-2, with TRBD2 as a possible D gene (5 bases). Between the trimmed V and J ends, which lost 5 bases and 6 bases, there was a span of 13 bases. Germline lookup yields CDR1 MNHEY and CDR2 SVGAGI. This CDR3 comprises 14 residues. Here the CDR3 reads CASSTHRGSGELFF. CDR3 sequence (DNA): TGTGCCAGCAGTACCCACAGAGGGTCCGGGGAGCTGTTTTTT.

This clone was seen only once. The gene calls are TRBV11-2 and TRBJ2-1; no clear D. The CDR3 runs to 16 residues. V was clipped by 1 base and J by 4 bases, with 14 bases between them. Germline CDR1 reads SGHAT; CDR2 reads FQNNGV. The CDR3 spells CASSLGAVVDYNEQFF. The DNA of the CDR3 is TGTGCCAGCAGCTTAGGGGCGGTAGTAGATTACAATGAGCAGTTCTTC.

To note about this clone: At one end the junction does not follow the germline gene, possibly because of a read error. V and J are TRBV10-1 and TRBJ2-2; tentative D call: TRBD2 (5 bases). The CDR3 loop spans 14 amino acids. Germline-derived CDR1 and CDR2 are WNHNN and SYGVQD (reference sequence). The CDR3: CASTERANTGELFF. The DNA of the CDR3 is TGCGCCAGCACTGAGAGGGCCAACACCGGGGAGCTGTTTTTT.

This sequence joins TRBV4-2 and TRBJ2-1; the match to TRBD2 covers 8 bases. The ends lost 4 bases at V and 1 base at J; junction bases unmatched: 9. The CDR3 is 17 amino acids. CDR1 LGHNA and CDR2 YNFKEQ come from the germline V gene. This CDR3 is CASSPEERETSYNEQFF. CDR3 coding DNA: TGTGCCAGCAGCCCTGAAGAGCGGGAGACGTCCTACAATGAGCAGTTCTTC.

The chain employs TRBV28 and TRBJ2-4, with unresolved D. CDR3 length: 13 amino acids. Trimming removed 5 bases from V and 7 bases from J, with 12 bases in between. Germline V CDR1 and CDR2: MDHEN, SYDVKM. CDR3: CASSVSGGNIQYF. Here the CDR3 DNA reads TGTGCCAGCAGTGTCTCGGGCGGCAACATTCAGTACTTC.

Only one count was recorded for this clone. This chain connects TRBV29-1 to TRBJ2-1; D is unresolved. The CDR3 totals 13 residues. V gave up 7 bases and J gave up 9 bases, with 19 bases separating them. Germline V gene lookup returns CDR1 SQVTM and CDR2 ANQGSEA. This CDR3 is CSALRPSIGEQFF. The CDR3, as DNA: TGCAGCGCCTTACGACCCAGCATAGGTGAGCAGTTCTTC.

The genes are TRBV10-2 and TRBJ2-3, with 11 positions matching TRBD2. The V segment lost 8 bases and the J segment 4 bases; nucleotides outside the gene matches: 11. CDR3 size: 16 residues. CDR1 is WSHSY and CDR2 is SAAADI in the germline V gene. The chain's CDR3 is CASLRLAGGLADTQYF. DNA for the CDR3: TGCGCCAGCCTCCGGCTAGCGGGAGGTCTCGCAGATACGCAGTATTTT.

The V and J genes are TRBV7-6 and TRBJ1-1; D is unclear. Germline V gene data show CDR1 as SGHVS and CDR2 as FNYEAQ. V lost 0 bases, J lost 8 bases, and 7 bases lay in between. CDR3 length: 12 residues. The CDR3 nucleotides are TGTGCCAGCAGCTTAGCAGGCAGAGAAGCTTTCTTT. This encodes CASSLAGREAFF. Full variable domain (rest looked up from reference TRBV7-6 and TRBJ1-1): GAGVSQSPRYKVTKRGQDVALRCDPISGHVSLYWYRQALGQGPEFLTYFNYEAQQDKSGLPNDRFSAERPEGSISTLTIQRTEQRDSAMYRCASSLAGREAFFGQGTRLTVV.

This clone was detected a few times. The CDR3 protein is CASSQDGSGYTF. In DNA, the CDR3 is TGCGCCAGCAGCCAAGATGGGAGTGGCTACACCTTC. V is TRBV4-1 and J is TRBJ1-2; D uncertain. V dropped 0 bases and J dropped 7 bases, with 6 bases sitting between them. Germline lookup yields CDR1 MGHRA and CDR2 YSYEKL. The CDR3 has 12 amino acids.

The chain combines TRBV28 with TRBJ1-5; maybe TRBD1 (5 bases). With 7 bases removed from V and 0 bases from J, the gap between germline ends came to 10 bases. This CDR3 is built from 14 residues. Germline values: CDR1 MDHEN, CDR2 SYDVKM. The DNA of the CDR3 is TGTGCCAGCAAAAGGGGTTATAGCAATCAGCCCCAGCATTTT. It yields the protein CASKRGYSNQPQHF.

This clone was seen only once. The V gene is TRBV5-6, the J gene TRBJ2-1, with a possible D match to TRBD2 (5 bases). This CDR3 has 12 residues. The V end lost 0 bases, the J end lost 12 bases, and 10 bases lay between the germline ends. The germline gives CDR1 SGHDT, CDR2 YYEEEE. In nucleotides, the CDR3 is TGTGCCAGCAGCTTGGGAGGGTCCAGGCAGTTCTTC. This translates into CASSLGGSRQFF.

The chain is built from TRBV5-1 and TRBJ2-2, with 11 bases identical to TRBD2. Germline loops: CDR1 SGHRS, CDR2 YFSETQ. V gave up 5 bases and J gave up 3 bases; unmatched junction bases: 3. The CDR3 runs 15 residues. The CDR3 spells CASREGLADTGELFF. The CDR3 DNA follows: TGCGCCAGCAGGGAGGGACTAGCGGACACCGGGGAGCTGTTTTTT.

The chain recombines TRBV19 with TRBJ2-1, with TRBD2 matching 7 bases. This CDR3 is built from 15 residues. The germline gives CDR1 LNHDA, CDR2 SQIVND (reference sequence). Trimming removed 8 bases from V and 7 bases from J; junction bases left unmatched: 14. The CDR3 is CASGRTRAGSNEQFF. The CDR3 DNA reads as TGTGCCAGTGGGCGGACACGAGCGGGATCAAATGAGCAGTTCTTC.

The V and J genes are TRBV4-1 and TRBJ2-7; weak D call: TRBD1 (6 bases). The germline gives CDR1 MGHRA, CDR2 YSYEKL. Trimming removed 4 bases at V and 2 bases at J, with 12 bases between. The CDR3 sequence is 14 residues long. The CDR3 DNA sequence: TGCGCCAGCAGCCTACGGACAGCCGCCTACGAGCAGTACTTC. Amino acid sequence: CASSLRTAAYEQYF.